This T cell receptor (beta chain) comes out of a study of blood T cell repertoires in COVID-19. As processed by the authors: By means of reference gene primer amplification, nucleated cell counts were estimated. Sequencing was performed with immunoSEQ multiplex PCR; in TCRdb, only in-frame clones are kept and a portion is missing. V and J calls plus clone size are reproduced from that table; the DNA served to infer D and trimming. The sample contains under 140,000 clones, less than 85% of which appear only once. Germline CDR1 MRHNA, CDR2 SNTAGT. This CDR3 is 14 amino acids long. Trimming took off 2 bases at V and 6 bases at J, with 11 bases between the two ends.

Specimen: peripheral blood. This TCR derives from a woman aged 80 or over with acute or convalescent COVID-19. The chain uses TRBV6-4 and TRBJ2-1, with a possible D match to TRBD2 (5 bases). Here the CDR3 reads CASSDVVSGNEQFF. The CDR3 DNA reads as TGTGCCAGCAGTGACGTCGTGAGCGGCAATGAGCAGTTCTTC.